This TCR beta chain originates from a study of CD8 T cells in Susac syndrome. Random hexamers served to reverse transcribe roughly 0.45 to 1 ug RNA. Amplification of TCR beta CDR3 used immunoSEQ multiplex PCR across 54 Vbeta and 13 Jbeta. TCRdb reanalysed the immunoSEQ multiplex PCR reads using MiXCR and keeps one entry per CDR3 protein. This table holds about 60,000 distinct CDR3 sequences, approximately 94% found once. The V gene end was trimmed by 9 bases and the J gene end by 4 bases; junction bases not matched to a gene: 4. Germline loops: CDR1 KGHDR, CDR2 SFDVKD. CDR3 length: 13 amino acids. V is TRBV24-1 and J is TRBJ2-3; 9 nucleotides line up with TRBD1. The TCR sequence derives from a human donor in good health. The sequenced material came from CD8+ T cells from PBMCs. Here the CDR3 DNA reads TGTGCCACCGCGGACAGGGGCTCAGATACGCAGTATTTT. Residues: CATADRGSDTQYF.